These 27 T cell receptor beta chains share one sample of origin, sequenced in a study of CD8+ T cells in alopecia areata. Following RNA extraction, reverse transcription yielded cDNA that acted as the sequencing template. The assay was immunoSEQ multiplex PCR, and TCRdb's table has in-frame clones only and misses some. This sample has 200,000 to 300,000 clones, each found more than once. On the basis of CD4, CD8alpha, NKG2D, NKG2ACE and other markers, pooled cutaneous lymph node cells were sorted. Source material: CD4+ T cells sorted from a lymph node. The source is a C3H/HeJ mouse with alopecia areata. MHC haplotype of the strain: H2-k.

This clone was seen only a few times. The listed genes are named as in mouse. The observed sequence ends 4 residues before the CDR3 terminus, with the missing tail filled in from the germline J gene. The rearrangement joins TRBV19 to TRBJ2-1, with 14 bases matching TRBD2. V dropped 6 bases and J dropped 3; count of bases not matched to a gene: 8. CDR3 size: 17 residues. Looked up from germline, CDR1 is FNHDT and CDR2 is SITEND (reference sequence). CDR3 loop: CASTPGLGGPRYAEQFF. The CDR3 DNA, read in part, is TGTGCCAGCACCCCGGGACTGGGGGGGCCTCGCTATGCT.

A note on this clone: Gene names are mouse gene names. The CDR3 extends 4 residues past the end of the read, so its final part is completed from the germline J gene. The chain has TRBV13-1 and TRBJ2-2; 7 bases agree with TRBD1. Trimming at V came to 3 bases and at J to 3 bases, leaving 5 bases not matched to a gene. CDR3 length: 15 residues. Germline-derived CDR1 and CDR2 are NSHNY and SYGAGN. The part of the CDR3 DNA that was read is TGTGCCAGCAGTGGCCCGGGACAGTACACCGGG. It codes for CASSGPGQYTG. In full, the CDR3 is CASSGPGQYTGQLYF.

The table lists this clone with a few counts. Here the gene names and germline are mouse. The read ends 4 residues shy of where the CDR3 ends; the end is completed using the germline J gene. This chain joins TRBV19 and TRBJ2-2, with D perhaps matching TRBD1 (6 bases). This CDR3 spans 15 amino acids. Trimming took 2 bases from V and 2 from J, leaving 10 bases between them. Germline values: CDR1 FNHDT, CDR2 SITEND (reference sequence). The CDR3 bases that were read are TGTGCCAGCAGTATGGTGGGACATAACACCGGG. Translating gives CASSMVGHNTG. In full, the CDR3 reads CASSMVGHNTGQLYF.

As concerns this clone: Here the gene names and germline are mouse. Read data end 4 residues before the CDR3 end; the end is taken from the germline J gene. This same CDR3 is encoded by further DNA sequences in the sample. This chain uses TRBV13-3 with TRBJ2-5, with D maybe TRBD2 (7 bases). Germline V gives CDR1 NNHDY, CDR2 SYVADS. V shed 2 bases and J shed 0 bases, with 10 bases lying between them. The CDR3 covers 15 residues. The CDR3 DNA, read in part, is TGTGCCAGCAGTGAGAGGGGGGGTAACCAAGAC. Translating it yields CASSERGGNQD. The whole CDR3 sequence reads CASSERGGNQDTQYF.

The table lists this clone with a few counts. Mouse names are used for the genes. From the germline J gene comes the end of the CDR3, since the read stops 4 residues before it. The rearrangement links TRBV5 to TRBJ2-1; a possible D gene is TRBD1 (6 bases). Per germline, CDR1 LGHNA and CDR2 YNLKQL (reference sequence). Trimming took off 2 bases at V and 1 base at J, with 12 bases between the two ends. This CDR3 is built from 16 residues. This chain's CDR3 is CASSQTGRKNYAEQFF. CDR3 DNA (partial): TGTGCCAGCAGCCAAACAGGGAGGAAAAACTATGCT.

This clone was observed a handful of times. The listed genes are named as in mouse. CDR3 sequence reads: CAWSPLTGQLYF. The CDR3 DNA, read in part, is TGTGCCTGGAGTCCCCTTACCGGG. V gene TRBV31 combines with J gene TRBJ2-2; no clear D gene. Read coverage stops 4 residues before the CDR3 terminus; the germline J gene supplies the remainder. The V end was cut by 1 base, the J end by 5 bases, with 5 bases between. Germline CDR1 GKSSPN, CDR2 SITVG. CDR3 size: 12 residues.

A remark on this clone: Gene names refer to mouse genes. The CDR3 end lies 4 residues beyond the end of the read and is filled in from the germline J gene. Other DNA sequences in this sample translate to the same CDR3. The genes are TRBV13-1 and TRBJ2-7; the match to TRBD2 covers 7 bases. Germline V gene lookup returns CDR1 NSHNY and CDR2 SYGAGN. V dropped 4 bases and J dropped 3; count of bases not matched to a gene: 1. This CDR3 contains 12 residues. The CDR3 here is CASSLGGYEQYF. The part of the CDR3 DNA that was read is TGTGCCAGCAGTTTGGGGGGCTAT.

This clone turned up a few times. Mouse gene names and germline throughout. The CDR3 region is CASRTGGHYEQYF. The part of the CDR3 DNA that was read is TGTGCCAGCAGGACTGGGGGGCACTAT. The chain links TRBV13-1 to TRBJ2-7; 10 bases align to TRBD2. With the read ending 4 residues before the CDR3 end, the germline J gene is used to fill in that end. Germline V gene sequence: CDR1 NSHNY, CDR2 SYGAGN. V gave up 5 bases and J gave up 3 bases; unmatched junction bases: 2. The CDR3 runs to 13 residues.

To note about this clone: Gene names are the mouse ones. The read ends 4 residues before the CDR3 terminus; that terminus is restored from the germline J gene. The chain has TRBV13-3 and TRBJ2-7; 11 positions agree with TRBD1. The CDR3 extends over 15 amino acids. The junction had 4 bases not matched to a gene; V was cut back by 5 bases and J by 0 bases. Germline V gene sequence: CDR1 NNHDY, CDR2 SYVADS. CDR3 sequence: CASSRGQGGSYEQYF. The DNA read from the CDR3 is TGTGCCAGCAGCCGGGGACAGGGGGGCTCCTAT.

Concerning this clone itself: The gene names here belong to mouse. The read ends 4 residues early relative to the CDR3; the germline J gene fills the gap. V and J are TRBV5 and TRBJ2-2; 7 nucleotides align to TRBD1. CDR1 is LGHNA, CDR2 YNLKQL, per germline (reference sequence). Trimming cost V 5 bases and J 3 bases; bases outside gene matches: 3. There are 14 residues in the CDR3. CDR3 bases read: TGTGCCAGCAGCACAGGGGTGGACACCGGG. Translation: CASSTGVDTG. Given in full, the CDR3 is CASSTGVDTGQLYF.

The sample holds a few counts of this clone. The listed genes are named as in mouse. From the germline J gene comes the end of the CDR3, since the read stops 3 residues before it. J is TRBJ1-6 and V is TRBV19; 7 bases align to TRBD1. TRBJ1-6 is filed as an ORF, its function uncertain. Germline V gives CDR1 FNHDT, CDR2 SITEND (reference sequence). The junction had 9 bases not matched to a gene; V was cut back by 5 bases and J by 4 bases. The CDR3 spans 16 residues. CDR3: CASRPRGRGYNSPLYF. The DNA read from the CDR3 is TGTGCCAGCAGGCCCCGAGGCAGGGGGTATAATTCGCCC.

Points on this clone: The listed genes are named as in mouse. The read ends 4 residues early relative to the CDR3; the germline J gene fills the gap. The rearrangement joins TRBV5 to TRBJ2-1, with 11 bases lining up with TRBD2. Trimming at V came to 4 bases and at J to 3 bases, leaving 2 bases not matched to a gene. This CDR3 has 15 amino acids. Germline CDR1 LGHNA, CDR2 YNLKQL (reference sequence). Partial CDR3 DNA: TGTGCCAGCAGCCGACTGGGGGGGAGCTATGCT. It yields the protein CASSRLGGSYA. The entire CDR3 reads CASSRLGGSYAEQFF.

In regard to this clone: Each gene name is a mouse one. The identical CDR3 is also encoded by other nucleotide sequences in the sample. The sequenced CDR3 bases are TGTGCCTGGAGTCTACCTGGGGGGGCAGAA. It specifies CAWSLPGGAE. The entire CDR3 protein is CAWSLPGGAETLYF. The chain recombines TRBV31 with TRBJ2-3; 8 bases agree with TRBD2. The CDR3 goes on 4 residues after the read ends, and that part is filled in from the germline J gene. V dropped 0 bases and J dropped 3; count of bases not matched to a gene: 2. Germline loops: CDR1 GKSSPN, CDR2 SITVG. CDR3 size: 14 residues.

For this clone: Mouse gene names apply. The sequenced part of the CDR3 DNA is TGTGCCAGCAGTGCCTCCGGGACAAATGCT. Amino acid sequence: CASSASGTNA. The whole CDR3 protein reads CASSASGTNAEQFF. The chain has TRBV13-1 and TRBJ2-1; D might be TRBD1 (6 bases). The read ends 4 residues before the CDR3 terminus; that terminus is restored from the germline J gene. V dropped 3 bases and J dropped 5 bases, with 12 bases sitting between them. Germline V gene lookup returns CDR1 NSHNY and CDR2 SYGAGN. CDR3 size: 14 residues.

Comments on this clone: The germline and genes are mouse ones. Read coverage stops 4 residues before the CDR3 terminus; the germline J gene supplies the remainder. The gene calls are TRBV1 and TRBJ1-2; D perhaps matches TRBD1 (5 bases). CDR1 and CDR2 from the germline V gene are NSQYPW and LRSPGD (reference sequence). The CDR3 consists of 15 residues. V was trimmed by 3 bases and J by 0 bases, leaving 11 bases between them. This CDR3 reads CTCSAQQEANSDYTF. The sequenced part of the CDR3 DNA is TGCACCTGCAGTGCGCAACAGGAAGCAAACTCC.

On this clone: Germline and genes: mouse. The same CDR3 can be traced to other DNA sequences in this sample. The covered CDR3 bases are TGCACCTGCAGTGCAGATCTTCAGGGTAACACA. It specifies CTCSADLQGNT. The full CDR3 protein reads CTCSADLQGNTEVFF. The chain joins TRBV1 to TRBJ1-1; TRBD1 is a possible D gene (5 bases). The read falls 4 residues short of the CDR3 end, and the missing part is taken from the germline J gene. The V end lost 0 bases, the J end lost 2 bases, and 10 bases lay between the germline ends. The CDR3 runs to 15 residues. The germline CDR1 and CDR2 sequences are NSQYPW and LRSPGD (reference sequence).

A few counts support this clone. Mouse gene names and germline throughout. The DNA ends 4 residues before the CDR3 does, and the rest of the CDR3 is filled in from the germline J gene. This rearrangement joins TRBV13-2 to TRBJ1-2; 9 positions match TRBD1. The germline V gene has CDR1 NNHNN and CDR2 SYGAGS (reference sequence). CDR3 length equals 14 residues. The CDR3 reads CASGDAGTGPDYTF. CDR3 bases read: TGTGCCAGCGGTGATGCCGGGACAGGGCCC.

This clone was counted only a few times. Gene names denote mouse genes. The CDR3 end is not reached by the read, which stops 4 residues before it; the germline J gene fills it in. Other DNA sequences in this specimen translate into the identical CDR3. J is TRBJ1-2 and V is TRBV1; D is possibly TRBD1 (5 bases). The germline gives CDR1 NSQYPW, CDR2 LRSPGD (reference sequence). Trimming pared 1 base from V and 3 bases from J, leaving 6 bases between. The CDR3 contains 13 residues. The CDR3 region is CTCSAGGDSDYTF. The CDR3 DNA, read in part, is TGCACCTGCAGTGCAGGAGGGGACTCC.

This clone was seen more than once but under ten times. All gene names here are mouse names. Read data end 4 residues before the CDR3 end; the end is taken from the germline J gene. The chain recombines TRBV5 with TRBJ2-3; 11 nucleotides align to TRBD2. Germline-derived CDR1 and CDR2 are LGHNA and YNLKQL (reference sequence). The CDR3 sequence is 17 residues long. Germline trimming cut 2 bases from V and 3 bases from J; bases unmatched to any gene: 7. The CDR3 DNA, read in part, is TGTGCCAGCAGCCAAACTGGGGGGGCTGGTGGAGCAGAA. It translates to CASSQTGGAGGAE. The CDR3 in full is CASSQTGGAGGAETLYF.

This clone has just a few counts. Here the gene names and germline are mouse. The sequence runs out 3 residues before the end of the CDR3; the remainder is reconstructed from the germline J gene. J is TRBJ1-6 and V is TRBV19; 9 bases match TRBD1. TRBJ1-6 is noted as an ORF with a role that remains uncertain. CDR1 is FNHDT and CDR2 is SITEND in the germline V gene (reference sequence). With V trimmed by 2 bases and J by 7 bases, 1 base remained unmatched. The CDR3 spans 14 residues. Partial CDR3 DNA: TGTGCCAGCAGTATGACAGGGGGAAATTCGCCC. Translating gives CASSMTGGNSP. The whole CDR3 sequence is CASSMTGGNSPLYF.

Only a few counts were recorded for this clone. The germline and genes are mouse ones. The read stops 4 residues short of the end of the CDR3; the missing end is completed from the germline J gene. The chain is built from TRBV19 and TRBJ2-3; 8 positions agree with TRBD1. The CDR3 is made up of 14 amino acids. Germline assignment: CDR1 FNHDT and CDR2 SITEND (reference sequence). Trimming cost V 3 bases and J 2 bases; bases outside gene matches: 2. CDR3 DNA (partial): TGTGCCAGCAGTAAACAGGGGGATGCAGAA. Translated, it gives CASSKQGDAE. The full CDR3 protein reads CASSKQGDAETLYF.

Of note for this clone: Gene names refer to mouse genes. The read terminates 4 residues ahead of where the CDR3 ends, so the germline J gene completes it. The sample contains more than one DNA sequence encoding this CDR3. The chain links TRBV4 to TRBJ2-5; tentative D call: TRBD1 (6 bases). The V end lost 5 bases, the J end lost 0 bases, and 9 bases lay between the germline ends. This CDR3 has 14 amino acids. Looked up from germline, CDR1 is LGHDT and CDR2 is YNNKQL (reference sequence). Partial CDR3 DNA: TGTGCCAGCAGCAGGACAGTTAACCAAGAC. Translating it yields CASSRTVNQD. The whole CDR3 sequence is CASSRTVNQDTQYF. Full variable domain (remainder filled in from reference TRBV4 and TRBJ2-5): ETAVFQTPNYHVTQVGNEVSFNCKQTLGHDTMYWYKQDSKKLLKIMFSYNNKQLIVNETVPRRFSPQSSDKAHLNLRIKSVEPEDSAVYLCASSRTVNQDTQYFGPGTRLLVL.

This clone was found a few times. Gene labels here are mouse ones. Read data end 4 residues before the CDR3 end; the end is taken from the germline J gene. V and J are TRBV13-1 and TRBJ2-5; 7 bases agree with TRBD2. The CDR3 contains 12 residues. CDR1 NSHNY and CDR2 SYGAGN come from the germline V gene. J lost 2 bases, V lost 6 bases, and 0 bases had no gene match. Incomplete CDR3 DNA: TGTGCCAGCATGGGGGGCCAAGAC. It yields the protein CASMGGQD. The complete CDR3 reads CASMGGQDTQYF.

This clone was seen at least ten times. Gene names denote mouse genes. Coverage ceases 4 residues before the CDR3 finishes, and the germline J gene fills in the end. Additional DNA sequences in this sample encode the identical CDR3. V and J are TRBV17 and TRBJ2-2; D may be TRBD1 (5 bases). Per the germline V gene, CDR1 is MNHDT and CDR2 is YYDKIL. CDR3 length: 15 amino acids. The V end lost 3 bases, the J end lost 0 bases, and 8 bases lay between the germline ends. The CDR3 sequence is CASSRAGTNTGQLYF. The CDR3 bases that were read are TGTGCTAGCAGTAGGGCAGGGACAAACACCGGG.

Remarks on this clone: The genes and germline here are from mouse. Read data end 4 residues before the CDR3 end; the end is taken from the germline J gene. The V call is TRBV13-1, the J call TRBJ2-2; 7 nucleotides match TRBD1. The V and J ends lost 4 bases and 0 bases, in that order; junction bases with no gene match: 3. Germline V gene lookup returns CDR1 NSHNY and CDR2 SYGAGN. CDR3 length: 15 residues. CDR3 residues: CASSRDSANTGQLYF. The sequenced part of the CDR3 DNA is TGTGCCAGCAGTCGGGACAGTGCAAACACCGGG.

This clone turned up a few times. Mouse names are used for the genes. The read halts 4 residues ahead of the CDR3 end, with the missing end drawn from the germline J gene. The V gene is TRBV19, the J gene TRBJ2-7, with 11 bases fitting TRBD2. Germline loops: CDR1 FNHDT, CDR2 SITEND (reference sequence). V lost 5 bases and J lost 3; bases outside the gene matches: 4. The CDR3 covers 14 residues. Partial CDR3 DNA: TGTGCCAGCAGCCGGGGACTGGGGGTCTAT. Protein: CASSRGLGVY. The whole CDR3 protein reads CASSRGLGVYEQYF. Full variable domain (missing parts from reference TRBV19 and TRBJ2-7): GGIITQTPKFLIGQEGQKLTLKCQQNFNHDTMYWYRQDSGKGLRLIYYSITENDLQKGDLSEGYDASREKKSSFSLTVTSAQKNEMAVFLCASSRGLGVYEQYFGPGTRLTVL.

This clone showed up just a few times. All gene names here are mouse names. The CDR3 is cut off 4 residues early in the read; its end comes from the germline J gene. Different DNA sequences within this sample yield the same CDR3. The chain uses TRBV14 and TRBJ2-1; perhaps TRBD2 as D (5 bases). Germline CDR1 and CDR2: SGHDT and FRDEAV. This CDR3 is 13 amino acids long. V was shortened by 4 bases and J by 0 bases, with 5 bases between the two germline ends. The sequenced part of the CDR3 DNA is TGTGCCAGCAGTCTGGGTAACTATGCT. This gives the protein CASSLGNYA. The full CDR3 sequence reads CASSLGNYAEQFF. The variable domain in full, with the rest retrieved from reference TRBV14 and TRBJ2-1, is EAGVTQSPRYAVLQEGQAVSFWCDPISGHDTLYWYQQPRDQGPQLLVYFRDEAVIDNSQLPSDRFSAVRPKGTNSTLKIQSAKQGDTATYLCASSLGNYAEQFFGPGTRLTVL.